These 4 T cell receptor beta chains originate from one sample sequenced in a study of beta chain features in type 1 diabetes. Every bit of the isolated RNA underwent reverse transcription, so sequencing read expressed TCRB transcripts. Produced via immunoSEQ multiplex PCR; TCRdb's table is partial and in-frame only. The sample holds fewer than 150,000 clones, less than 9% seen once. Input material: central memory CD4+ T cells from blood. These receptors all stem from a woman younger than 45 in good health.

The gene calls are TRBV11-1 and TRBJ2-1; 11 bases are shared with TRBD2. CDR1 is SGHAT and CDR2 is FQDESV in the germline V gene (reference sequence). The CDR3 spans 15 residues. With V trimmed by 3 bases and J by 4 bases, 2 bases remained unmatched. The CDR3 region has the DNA TGTGCCAGCAGCTTCGGACTAGCGGGTTACAATGAGCAGTTCTTC. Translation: CASSFGLAGYNEQFF.

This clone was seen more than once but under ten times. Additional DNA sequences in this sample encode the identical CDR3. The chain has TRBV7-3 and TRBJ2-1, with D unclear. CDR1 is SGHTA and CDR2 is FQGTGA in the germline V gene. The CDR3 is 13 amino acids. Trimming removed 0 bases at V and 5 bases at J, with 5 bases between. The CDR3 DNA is TGTGCCAGCAGCTTAACCGGAGACAATGAGCAGTTCTTC. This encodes CASSLTGDNEQFF.

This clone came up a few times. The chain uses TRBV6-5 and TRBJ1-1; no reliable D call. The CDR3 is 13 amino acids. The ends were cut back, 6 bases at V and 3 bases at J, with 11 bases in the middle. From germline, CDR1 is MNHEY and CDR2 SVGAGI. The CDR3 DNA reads TGTGCCAGCAGCCCCGGAGTCCACACTGAAGCTTTCTTT. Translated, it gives CASSPGVHTEAFF.

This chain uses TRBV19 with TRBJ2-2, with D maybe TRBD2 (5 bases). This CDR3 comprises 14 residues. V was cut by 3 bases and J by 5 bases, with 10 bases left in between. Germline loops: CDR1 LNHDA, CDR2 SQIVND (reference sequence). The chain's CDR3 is CASSILEGTGELFF. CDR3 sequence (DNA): TGTGCCAGTAGTATTTTAGAGGGAACCGGGGAGCTGTTTTTT.